This is a list of T cell receptor beta chains from one sample in a study of identical twins. A single record per CDR3 protein comes from TCRdb applying MiXCR to the 5' RACE reads. The sample has roughly 1.6 million distinct CDR3 sequences, roughly 35% seen once; the top ten hold about 0.25%. Material for sequencing was cord blood. The receptors originated from a newborn girl in good health. CDR3s include the opening cysteine and the closing phenylalanine or tryptophan. Each record gives: J gene, clone size, V gene, D gene, CDR3 protein, CDR3 DNA. A D gene is named only where the DNA matches it firmly. Clone size appears in some rows only: once, few, many, or a class for an expanded clone.

j_gene: TRBJ2-1; abundance: many; v_gene: TRBV29-1; d_gene: .; CDR3aa: CSGGLYNEQFF; CDR3nt: TGCAGCGGGGGGCTGTACAATGAGCAGTTCTTC
j_gene: TRBJ1-4; abundance: .; v_gene: TRBV20-1; d_gene: TRBD1; CDR3aa: CSARPGQGEEKLFF; CDR3nt: TGCAGTGCTCGACCGGGACAGGGGGAAGAAAAACTGTTTTTT
j_gene: TRBJ2-1; abundance: few; v_gene: TRBV5-1; d_gene: .; CDR3aa: CASSSDNVNEQFF; CDR3nt: TGCGCCAGCAGCTCAGACAACGTGAATGAGCAGTTCTTC
j_gene: TRBJ2-7; abundance: few; v_gene: TRBV10-3; d_gene: TRBD2; CDR3aa: CAISSGGEQYF; CDR3nt: TGTGCCATCAGTAGCGGGGGCGAGCAGTACTTC
j_gene: TRBJ2-1; abundance: .; v_gene: TRBV11-2; d_gene: .; CDR3aa: CASSLSWGAHNEQFF; CDR3nt: TGTGCCAGCTCCTTATCCTGGGGGGCGCACAATGAGCAGTTCTTC
j_gene: TRBJ2-3; abundance: .; v_gene: TRBV19; d_gene: .; CDR3aa: CASSIGSPTPRHTQYF; CDR3nt: TGTGCCAGTAGTATTGGGTCGCCAACCCCTCGGCATACGCAGTATTTT
j_gene: TRBJ2-7; abundance: few; v_gene: TRBV28; d_gene: TRBD2; CDR3aa: CASRIRLAIQAQYEQYF; CDR3nt: TGTGCCAGCAGAATCAGACTAGCGATCCAGGCCCAATACGAGCAGTACTTC
j_gene: TRBJ2-1; abundance: .; v_gene: TRBV7-7; d_gene: .; CDR3aa: CASSLGGGAYDEQFF; CDR3nt: TGTGCCAGCAGCTTAGGTGGGGGGGCCTACGATGAGCAGTTCTTC
j_gene: TRBJ2-3; abundance: many; v_gene: TRBV27; d_gene: .; CDR3aa: CASSFASSTDTQYF; CDR3nt: TGTGCCAGCAGTTTCGCTTCTAGCACAGATACGCAGTATTTT
j_gene: TRBJ1-1; abundance: .; v_gene: TRBV18; d_gene: .; CDR3aa: CASSRITGTDTEAFF; CDR3nt: TGTGCCAGCTCACGCATAACAGGTACGGACACTGAAGCTTTCTTT
j_gene: TRBJ2-1; abundance: .; v_gene: TRBV20-1; d_gene: .; CDR3aa: CSATWLGSYNEQFF; CDR3nt: TGCAGTGCTACTTGGTTGGGGTCGTACAATGAGCAGTTCTTC
j_gene: TRBJ2-3; abundance: .; v_gene: TRBV25-1; d_gene: TRBD2; CDR3aa: CASTPTSGVGDTQYF; CDR3nt: TGTGCCAGCACCCCAACTAGCGGCGTGGGAGATACGCAGTATTTT
j_gene: TRBJ2-1; abundance: .; v_gene: TRBV7-2; d_gene: TRBD2; CDR3aa: CASRPEIAGGNEQFF; CDR3nt: TGTGCCAGCAGGCCAGAAATAGCGGGAGGCAATGAGCAGTTCTTC
j_gene: TRBJ2-3; abundance: .; v_gene: TRBV29-1; d_gene: .; CDR3aa: CSVGFGGSTDTQYF; CDR3nt: TGCAGCGTTGGATTTGGGGGTAGCACAGATACGCAGTATTTT
j_gene: TRBJ2-7; abundance: few; v_gene: TRBV12-3/TRBV12-4; d_gene: .; CDR3aa: CASSRGGLSYNEQYF; CDR3nt: TGTGCCAGCAGTCGAGGAGGACTCTCCTACAATGAGCAGTACTTC
j_gene: TRBJ2-7; abundance: many; v_gene: TRBV15; d_gene: .; CDR3aa: CATSRDRGEQYF; CDR3nt: TGTGCCACCAGCAGAGACAGGGGCGAGCAGTACTTC